The 29 T cell receptor beta chains given below trace back to one sample, sequenced in a study of T-cell memory formation after mild COVID-19. Using its own MiXCR run on the 5' RACE reads, TCRdb lists one record per CDR3 protein. This table holds approximately 400,000 distinct CDR3 sequences, less than 25% found once. Sequencing was performed on PBMCs or a T cell subset sorted from them (not recorded which). Source of these receptors: an adult woman who had mild COVID-19 (a few samples of this study predate the infection). Cell type and time point are not known.

This clonotype has more than one count but fewer than ten. The CDR3 spells CASSQEMVYNEQFF. The CDR3 DNA sequence: TGTGCCAGCAGCCAAGAGATGGTGTACAATGAGCAGTTCTTC. This rearrangement joins TRBV3-1 to TRBJ2-1; no definite D call. Germline CDR1 is LGHDT and CDR2 is YNNKEL (reference sequence). The CDR3 runs 14 residues. The V gene lost 0 bases and the J gene lost 4 bases, with 7 bases spanning the gap.

This clonotype has just a few counts. J is TRBJ2-3 and V is TRBV18, with 10 bases aligning to TRBD2. V trimming: 3 bases; J trimming: 0 bases; junction bases outside the gene matches: 3. CDR1 is KGHSH and CDR2 is LQKENI in the germline V gene. The CDR3 totals 16 residues. CDR3 region: CASSPKAGGSTDTQYF. CDR3 DNA sequence: TGTGCCAGCTCACCGAAAGCGGGGGGGAGCACAGATACGCAGTATTTT.

The CDR3 sequence: CASSLDSSYNSPLHF. CDR3 bases: TGTGCCAGCAGCTTGGACAGCTCCTATAATTCACCCCTCCACTTT. The chain carries TRBV6-5 and TRBJ1-6; D may be TRBD1 (6 bases). Germline CDR1 MNHEY, CDR2 SVGAGI. Trimming cost V 6 bases and J 0 bases, with 9 bases left between them. This CDR3 comprises 15 residues.

This clonotype has more than one count but fewer than ten. The chain links TRBV7-9 to TRBJ2-5, with TRBD2 matching over 11 bases. Germline loops: CDR1 SEHNR, CDR2 FQNEAQ (reference sequence). The CDR3 loop spans 16 amino acids. V lost 5 bases and J lost 4; bases outside the gene matches: 9. The CDR3 DNA reads TGTGCCAGCAGCGTAGGGACTAGCGGTTCGGGAGAGACCCAGTACTTC. This gives the protein CASSVGTSGSGETQYF.

This clonotype was seen ten or more times. The rearrangement joins TRBV7-6 to TRBJ2-6; no firm D call. V lost 5 bases and J 0 bases, leaving 17 bases between the germline ends. Germline V gene data show CDR1 as SGHVS and CDR2 as FNYEAQ. This CDR3 region has 18 residues. CDR3 DNA: TGTGCCAGCAGCCCTGGGCCGCCTACATCCTCTGGGGCCAACGTCCTGACTTTC. Protein: CASSPGPPTSSGANVLTF.

The V and J genes are TRBV5-4 and TRBJ1-4; TRBD1 aligns across 7 bases. The trim removed 5 bases at V and 3 bases at J, leaving 7 bases unmatched. Germline CDR1 is SGHNT and CDR2 is YYREEE (reference sequence). This CDR3 is 15 amino acids long. DNA of the CDR3: TGTGCCAGCAGTTCCAGGGGGGGGTCTAATGAAAAACTGTTTTTT. Protein: CASSSRGGSNEKLFF.

The table lists this clonotype with a few counts. The rearrangement uses TRBV5-6 and TRBJ2-7, with TRBD2 matching 12 bases. The CDR3 has 15 amino acids. The V and J ends lost 4 bases and 0 bases, in that order; junction bases with no gene match: 2. Germline-derived CDR1 and CDR2 are SGHDT and YYEEEE. CDR3 sequence (DNA): TGTGCCAGCAGCCTAGCGGGGGGGATCTCCTACGAGCAGTACTTC. Encoded protein: CASSLAGGISYEQYF.

In this sample, this clonotype turned up many times. The V call is TRBV4-1, the J call TRBJ2-2; 9 bases fit TRBD1. CDR1 MGHRA and CDR2 YSYEKL come from the germline V gene. The CDR3 spans 16 residues. V gave up 4 bases and J gave up 3 bases; unmatched junction bases: 6. The CDR3 region has the DNA TGCGCCAGCAGCCGACCGGGACAGGGCGACACCGGGGAGCTGTTTTTT. Its protein product is CASSRPGQGDTGELFF.

The table lists this clonotype with a few counts. The CDR3 spells CASSFADSTDTQYF. Here the CDR3 DNA reads TGCGCCAGCAGCTTTGCCGATTCCACAGATACGCAGTATTTT. This sequence joins TRBV5-1 and TRBJ2-3; D is ambiguous. CDR1 is SGHRS, CDR2 YFSETQ, per germline. The CDR3 is made up of 14 amino acids. V was cut by 2 bases and J by 2 bases, with 9 bases left in between.

This chain uses TRBV9 with TRBJ1-2; a weak D match, TRBD1 (5 bases). CDR1 SGDLS and CDR2 YYNGEE come from the germline V gene. This CDR3 has 15 amino acids. V was shortened by 0 bases and J by 6 bases, with 15 bases between the two germline ends. The DNA for the CDR3 is TGTGCCAGCAGCGTAGTGGGGGGAATGTCGGATGGCTACACCTTC. The encoded protein is CASSVVGGMSDGYTF.

This clonotype was seen more than once but under ten times. The chain has TRBV4-1 and TRBJ1-6; no clear D. CDR1 is MGHRA, CDR2 YSYEKL, per germline. V shed 3 bases and J shed 18 bases, with 18 bases lying between them. The CDR3 has 13 residues. DNA for the CDR3: TGCGCCAGCAGCCAGGATCCGGGCCAGACTCCCCACTTT. Protein sequence: CASSQDPGQTPHF.

V and J are TRBV6-1 and TRBJ1-1, with 10 bases that match TRBD1. The CDR3 consists of 14 residues. V lost 5 bases, J lost 7 bases, and 7 bases stayed unmatched. The germline gives CDR1 MNHNS, CDR2 SASEGT. CDR3 region: CASSRDRGLGEAFF. CDR3 in DNA: TGTGCCAGCAGTCGGGACAGGGGATTAGGTGAAGCTTTCTTT.

This rearrangement joins TRBV15 to TRBJ1-1; D uncertain. Germline CDR1 reads LNHNV; CDR2 reads YYDKDF (reference sequence). Between the trimmed V and J ends, which lost 4 bases and 7 bases, there was a span of 13 bases. The CDR3 loop spans 13 amino acids. In nucleotides, the CDR3 is TGTGCCACCAGCACGGACCAGGTCAGTGAAGCTTTCTTT. Protein product: CATSTDQVSEAFF.

In its sample, this clonotype was seen many times. The gene calls are TRBV7-2 and TRBJ2-1; TRBD2 is a possible D gene (6 bases). Germline V gene lookup returns CDR1 SGHTA and CDR2 FQGNSA. V lost 3 bases and J 7 bases, leaving 7 bases between the germline ends. The CDR3 consists of 12 residues. This CDR3 reads CASSFRGNEQFF. The CDR3 bases are TGTGCCAGCAGCTTTCGGGGGAATGAGCAGTTCTTC.

This clonotype was seen only a few times. The chain links TRBV6-2 or TRBV6-3 to TRBJ2-7, with D perhaps matching TRBD2 (6 bases). Germline V CDR1 and CDR2: MNHEY, SVGEGT. This CDR3 is built from 16 residues. V was cut by 6 bases and J by 3 bases, with 21 bases left in between. The CDR3 loop is CASSEPVTSSIYEQYF. CDR3 bases: TGTGCCAGCAGCGAACCCGTCACTAGCTCGATCTACGAGCAGTACTTC.

The chain employs TRBV7-6 and TRBJ2-7; TRBD1 agrees at 9 bases. Germline values: CDR1 SGHVS, CDR2 FNYEAQ. The J segment lost 6 bases and the V segment lost 2 bases, leaving 8 bases of the junction unmatched. The CDR3 is 15 amino acids. The CDR3 here is CASSLYSQGAAEQYF. The CDR3 nucleotides are TGTGCCAGCAGCTTATATTCACAGGGGGCTGCCGAGCAGTACTTC.

This clonotype was counted at least ten times. The J gene is TRBJ2-7, the V gene TRBV6-2 or TRBV6-3; the D gene is possibly TRBD1 (5 bases). Per the germline V gene, CDR1 is MNHEY and CDR2 is SVGEGT. The CDR3 has 13 amino acids. Trimming removed 4 bases from V and 3 bases from J, with 10 bases in between. This CDR3 reads CASSFTDSYEQYF. The CDR3 coding sequence is TGTGCCAGCAGTTTCACCGACAGCTACGAGCAGTACTTC.

This clonotype came up a few times. The chain links TRBV6-1 to TRBJ1-1, with 7 bases fitting TRBD1. The trim removed 3 bases at V and 1 base at J, leaving 2 bases unmatched. Looked up from germline, CDR1 is MNHNS and CDR2 is SASEGT. The CDR3 sequence is 14 residues long. The CDR3 DNA sequence: TGTGCCAGCAGTGATGACAGGGCGAACACTGAAGCTTTCTTT. Translated: CASSDDRANTEAFF.

The chain employs TRBV19 and TRBJ2-3; 7 bases line up with TRBD2. The V gene's germline CDR1 is LNHDA and CDR2 SQIVND (reference sequence). CDR3 length: 16 residues. The V and J ends lost 6 bases and 0 bases, in that order; junction bases with no gene match: 9. CDR3 residues: CASSRRGGVSTDTQYF. CDR3 coding DNA: TGTGCCAGTAGCCGCCGTGGGGGGGTTAGCACAGATACGCAGTATTTT.

This clonotype came up a few times. This chain links TRBV11-2 with TRBJ1-2, with a possible D match to TRBD1 (5 bases). In germline, CDR1 is SGHAT, CDR2 FQNNGV. V lost 5 bases to trimming and J lost 9 bases, with 16 bases between them. The CDR3 has 13 residues. This CDR3 reads CASSLDTVRSYTF. For the CDR3, the DNA is TGTGCCAGCAGCCTGGACACGGTGAGGAGCTACACCTTC.

J is TRBJ2-3 and V is TRBV7-8, with 8 positions matching TRBD1. From germline, CDR1 is SGHVS and CDR2 FQNEAQ. V was pared by 5 bases and J by 3 bases, with 4 bases of the junction left unmatched. There are 14 residues in the CDR3. The CDR3 nucleotides are TGTGCCAGCAGCCCGACAGGGGTGACAGATACGCAGTATTTT. Amino acid sequence: CASSPTGVTDTQYF.

CDR3 protein: CSVGGGENSPLHF. The DNA of the CDR3 is TGCAGCGTTGGTGGGGGAGAGAATTCACCCCTCCACTTT. The rearrangement uses TRBV29-1 and TRBJ1-6; a weak D match, TRBD1 (5 bases). Germline CDR1 SQVTM, CDR2 ANQGSEA. This CDR3 has 13 amino acids. V was shortened by 4 bases and J by 7 bases, with 11 bases between the two germline ends.

Only a few counts were recorded for this clonotype. The V call is TRBV11-3, the J call TRBJ2-3; the D gene is possibly TRBD1 (5 bases). V lost 4 bases to trimming and J lost 2 bases, with 10 bases between them. Germline V CDR1 and CDR2: SGHNT, YENEEA. The CDR3 spans 14 residues. CDR3 coding DNA: TGTGCCAGCAGCTATAGACAGCTCACAGATACGCAGTATTTT. Translated, it gives CASSYRQLTDTQYF. Supplemented by reference TRBV11-3 and TRBJ2-3, the full variable domain reads EAGVVQSPRYKIIEKKQPVAFWCNPISGHNTLYWYLQNLGQGPELLIRYENEEAVDDSQLPKDRFSAERLKGVDSTLKIQPAELGDSAVYLCASSYRQLTDTQYFGPGTRLTVL.

There are a few counts of this clonotype. This sequence joins TRBV29-1 and TRBJ1-4, with D perhaps TRBD1 (6 bases). The germline gives CDR1 SQVTM, CDR2 ANQGSEA. The CDR3 is 12 residues long. V was cut by 4 bases and J by 6 bases, with 9 bases left in between. The CDR3 DNA is TGCAGCGTTGTGGGGGCCGATGAAAAACTGTTTTTT. Its protein product is CSVVGADEKLFF. Drawing the rest from reference TRBV29-1 and TRBJ1-4, the complete variable domain is SAVISQKPSRDICQRGTSLTIQCQVDSQVTMMFWYRQQPGQSLTLIATANQGSEATYESGFVIDKFPISRPNLTFSTLTVSNMSPEDSSIYLCSVVGADEKLFFGSGTQLSVL.

A few counts support this clonotype. The chain has TRBV4-3 and TRBJ2-7; 8 bases align to TRBD1. CDR1 and CDR2 (germline): LGHNA, YSLEER. The CDR3 sequence is 15 residues long. The J segment lost 0 bases and the V segment lost 2 bases, leaving 3 bases of the junction unmatched. DNA for the CDR3: TGCGCCAGCAGCCAACTGCAGGGGGCCTCCTACGAGCAGTACTTC. Encoded protein: CASSQLQGASYEQYF.

The V and J genes are TRBV10-3 and TRBJ1-5, with a tentative D call TRBD1 (5 bases). V lost 3 bases and J lost 4, with 19 bases in between. The length of the CDR3 is 17 residues. CDR1 and CDR2 from the germline V gene are ENHRY and SYGVKD. The chain's CDR3 is CAISDSHLAGTNQPQHF. CDR3 coding DNA: TGTGCCATCAGTGATTCGCATCTCGCAGGGACGAATCAGCCCCAGCATTTT.

The V and J genes are TRBV15 and TRBJ2-7; maybe TRBD2 (6 bases). The CDR3 spans 12 residues. Germline-derived CDR1 and CDR2 are LNHNV and YYDKDF (reference sequence). Trimming took 5 bases from V and 4 from J, leaving 9 bases between them. The CDR3 bases are TGTGCCACCAGCGGCGGGGAATACGAGCAGTACTTC. This encodes CATSGGEYEQYF.

The V gene is TRBV27, the J gene TRBJ1-6; D is perhaps TRBD1 (5 bases). Germline V gene sequence: CDR1 MNHEY, CDR2 SMNVEV (reference sequence). The CDR3 covers 15 residues. The V and J ends lost 3 bases and 5 bases respectively, with 11 bases between them. CDR3 sequence reads: CASSLGRINNSPLHF. The CDR3 DNA is TGTGCCAGCAGTTTGGGACGAATAAATAATTCACCCCTCCACTTT.

The chain carries TRBV4-3 and TRBJ2-2; a weak D match, TRBD2 (6 bases). V dropped 2 bases and J dropped 0 bases, with 22 bases sitting between them. The CDR3 is 20 residues long. Germline CDR1 LGHNA, CDR2 YSLEER. The CDR3 DNA reads TGCGCCAGCAGCCAACCCGGAGGGTCTTTGACCATCTCGAACACCGGGGAGCTGTTTTTT. It specifies CASSQPGGSLTISNTGELFF.